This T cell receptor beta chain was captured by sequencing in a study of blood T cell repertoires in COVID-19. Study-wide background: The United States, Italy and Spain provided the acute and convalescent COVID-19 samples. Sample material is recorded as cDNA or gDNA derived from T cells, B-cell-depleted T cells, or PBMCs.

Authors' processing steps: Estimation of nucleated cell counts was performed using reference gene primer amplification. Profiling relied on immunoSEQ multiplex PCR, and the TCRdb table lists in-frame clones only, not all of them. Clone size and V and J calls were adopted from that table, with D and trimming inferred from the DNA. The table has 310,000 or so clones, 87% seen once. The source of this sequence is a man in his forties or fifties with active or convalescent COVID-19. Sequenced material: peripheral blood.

In nucleotides, the CDR3 is TGTGCCAGAAGCCCCAGGGGCAATGAGCAGTTCTTC. This codes for CARSPRGNEQFF. The chain joins TRBV5-3 to TRBJ2-1, with D perhaps TRBD1 (6 bases). TRBV5-3 is an ORF for which the function is uncertain. V was clipped by 4 bases and J by 6 bases, with 8 bases between them. This CDR3 is built from 12 residues.